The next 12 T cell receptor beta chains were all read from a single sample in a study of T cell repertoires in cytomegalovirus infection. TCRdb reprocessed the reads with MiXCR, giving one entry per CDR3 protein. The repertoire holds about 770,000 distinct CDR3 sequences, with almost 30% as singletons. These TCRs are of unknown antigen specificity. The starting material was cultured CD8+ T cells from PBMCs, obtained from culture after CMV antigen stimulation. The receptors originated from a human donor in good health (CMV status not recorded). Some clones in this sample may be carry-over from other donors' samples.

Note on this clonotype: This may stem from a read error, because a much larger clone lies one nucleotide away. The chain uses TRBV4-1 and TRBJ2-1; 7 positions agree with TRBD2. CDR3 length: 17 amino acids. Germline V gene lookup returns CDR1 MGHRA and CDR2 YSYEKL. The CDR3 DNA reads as TGCCCCAGCAGCCTTATCGGAGGTGACTGGGGGGGGAATGAGCAGTTCTTC. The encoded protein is CPSSLIGGDWGGNEQFF.

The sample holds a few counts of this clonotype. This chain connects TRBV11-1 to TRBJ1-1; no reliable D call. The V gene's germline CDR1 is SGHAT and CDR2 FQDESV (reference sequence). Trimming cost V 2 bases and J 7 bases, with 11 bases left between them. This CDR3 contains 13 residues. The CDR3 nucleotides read TGTGCCAGCAGCTTATCGGCGGCTAATGAAGCTTTCTTT. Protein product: CASSLSAANEAFF.

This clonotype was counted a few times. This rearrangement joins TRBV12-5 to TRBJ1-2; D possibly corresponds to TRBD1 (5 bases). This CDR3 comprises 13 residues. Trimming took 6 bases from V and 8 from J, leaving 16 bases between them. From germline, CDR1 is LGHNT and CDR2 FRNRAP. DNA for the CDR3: TGTGCTAGTGGCAGCAGTAGGAGGGACGGCTACACCTTC. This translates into CASGSSRRDGYTF.

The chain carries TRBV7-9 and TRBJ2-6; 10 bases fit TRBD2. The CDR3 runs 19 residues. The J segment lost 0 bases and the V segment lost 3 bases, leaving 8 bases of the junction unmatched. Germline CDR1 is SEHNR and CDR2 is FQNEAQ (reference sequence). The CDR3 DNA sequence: TGTGCCAGCAGCTTCCGAGGACTAGCGGCTTTCTCTGGGGCCAACGTCCTGACTTTC. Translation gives CASSFRGLAAFSGANVLTF.

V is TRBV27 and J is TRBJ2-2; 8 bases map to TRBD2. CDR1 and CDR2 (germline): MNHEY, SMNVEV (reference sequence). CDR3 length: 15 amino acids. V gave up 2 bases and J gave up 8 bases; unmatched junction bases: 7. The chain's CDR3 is CASSLKRGLKGELFF. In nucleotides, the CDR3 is TGTGCCAGCAGTTTAAAGCGGGGGTTAAAGGGGGAGCTGTTTTTT.

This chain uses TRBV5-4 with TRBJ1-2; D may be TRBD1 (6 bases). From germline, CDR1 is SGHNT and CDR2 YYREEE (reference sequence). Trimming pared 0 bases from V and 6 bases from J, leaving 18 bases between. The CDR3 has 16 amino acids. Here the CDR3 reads CASSLVTGGLRDGYTF. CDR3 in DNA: TGTGCCAGCAGCTTGGTGACGGGGGGGCTTAGGGATGGCTACACCTTC.

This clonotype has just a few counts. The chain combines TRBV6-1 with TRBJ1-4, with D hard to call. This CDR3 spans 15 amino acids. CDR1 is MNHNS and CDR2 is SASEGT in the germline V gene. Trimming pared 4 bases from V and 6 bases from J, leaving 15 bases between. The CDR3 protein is CASSAPGQVHEKLFF. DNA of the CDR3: TGTGCCAGCAGTGCACCCGGGCAGGTCCATGAAAAACTGTTTTTT.

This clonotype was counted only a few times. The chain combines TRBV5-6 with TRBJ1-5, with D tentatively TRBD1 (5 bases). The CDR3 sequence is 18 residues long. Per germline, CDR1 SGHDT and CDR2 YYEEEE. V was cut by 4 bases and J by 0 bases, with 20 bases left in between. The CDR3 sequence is CASSESFGDLYSNQPQHF. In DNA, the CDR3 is TGTGCCAGCAGCGAATCCTTCGGGGACCTGTATAGCAATCAGCCCCAGCATTTT.

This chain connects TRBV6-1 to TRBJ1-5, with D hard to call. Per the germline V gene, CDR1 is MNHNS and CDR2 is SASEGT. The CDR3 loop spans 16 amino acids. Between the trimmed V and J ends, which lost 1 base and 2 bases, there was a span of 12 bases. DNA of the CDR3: TGTGCCAGCAGTGAAGGTGAGGGTCAAGGCAATCAGCCCCAGCATTTT. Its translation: CASSEGEGQGNQPQHF.

CDR3 bases: TGTGCCAGCAGTTTACTAGGGGATCTACCCAGCAATCAGCCCCAGCATTTT. This sequence encodes CASSLLGDLPSNQPQHF. The chain uses TRBV27 and TRBJ1-5, with D possibly being TRBD1 (5 bases). CDR3 length: 17 amino acids. Trimming took 2 bases from V and 1 from J, leaving 15 bases between them. Germline V lookup: CDR1 MNHEY, CDR2 SMNVEV (reference sequence).

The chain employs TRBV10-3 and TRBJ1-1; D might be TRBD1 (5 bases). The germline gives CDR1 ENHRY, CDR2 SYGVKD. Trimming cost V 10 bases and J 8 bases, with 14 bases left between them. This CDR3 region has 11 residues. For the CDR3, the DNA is TGTGCCACCAAGGGCGGGGCCGAAGCTTTCTTT. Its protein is CATKGGAEAFF.

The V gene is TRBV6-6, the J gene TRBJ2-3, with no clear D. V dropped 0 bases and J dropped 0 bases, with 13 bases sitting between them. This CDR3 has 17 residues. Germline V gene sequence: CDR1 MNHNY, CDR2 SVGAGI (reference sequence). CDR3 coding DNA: TGTGCCAGCAGTTACTCGATCTATACCCGCAGCACAGATACGCAGTATTTT. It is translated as CASSYSIYTRSTDTQYF.